Below, 8 T cell receptor beta chains from the same sample are listed, as sequenced in a study of graft-versus-host responses after intestinal transplantation. Clones were sequenced by immunoSEQ multiplex PCR, and TCRdb holds only the in-frame ones, with some missing. The sample records approximately 75,000 clones, around 90% being singletons. These receptors have no identified antigens. The specimen comprised unstimulated CD8+ T cells sorted from spleen or lymph node cells, sampled before transplant. Receptor source: a human donor who was the organ donor for an intestinal transplant.

This clone was detected only once. The chain joins TRBV2 to TRBJ1-1; TRBD1 matches 7 bases. The V segment lost 10 bases and the J segment 1 base; nucleotides outside the gene matches: 6. The germline gives CDR1 SNHLY, CDR2 FYNNEI. CDR3 size: 13 residues. CDR3: CANIRQGNTEAFF. The CDR3 bases are TGTGCCAACATACGACAGGGGAACACTGAAGCTTTCTTT.

The chain employs TRBV19 and TRBJ1-2; D not resolved. V lost 1 base, J lost 8 bases, and 17 bases lay in between. The CDR3 contains 15 residues. Germline CDR1 LNHDA, CDR2 SQIVND (reference sequence). CDR3 in amino acids: CASSIVGTVSGGYTF. The CDR3 region has the DNA TGTGCCAGTAGTATAGTGGGAACAGTTTCGGGGGGCTACACCTTC.

The V and J genes are TRBV11-3 and TRBJ1-1; 8 bases match TRBD1. Trimming took 3 bases from V and 4 from J; bases not matched to a gene: 4. CDR3 size: 14 residues. The germline gives CDR1 SGHNT, CDR2 YENEEA. In DNA, the CDR3 is TGTGCCAGCAGCTTTCAGGGGGCGGCCACTGAAGCTTTCTTT. Protein sequence: CASSFQGAATEAFF. Complete variable domain (other parts from reference TRBV11-3 and TRBJ1-1): EAGVVQSPRYKIIEKKQPVAFWCNPISGHNTLYWYLQNLGQGPELLIRYENEEAVDDSQLPKDRFSAERLKGVDSTLKIQPAELGDSAVYLCASSFQGAATEAFFGQGTRLTVV.

This chain joins TRBV5-4 and TRBJ1-1; D unresolved. The V gene lost 3 bases and the J gene lost 1 base, with 10 bases spanning the gap. The length of the CDR3 is 14 residues. Per germline, CDR1 SGHNT and CDR2 YYREEE (reference sequence). The CDR3 DNA is TGTGCCAGCAGCTACCTCGGGGAGAACACTGAAGCTTTCTTT. Translating it yields CASSYLGENTEAFF.

This clone was observed a few times. The J gene is TRBJ1-2, the V gene TRBV27; 7 bases fit TRBD1. The CDR3 contains 15 residues. The junction had 4 bases not matched to a gene; V was cut back by 2 bases and J by 1 base. In germline, CDR1 is MNHEY, CDR2 SMNVEV (reference sequence). This CDR3 reads CASSLIGTDNYGYTF. The CDR3 DNA reads as TGTGCCAGCAGTTTAATCGGGACAGATAACTATGGCTACACCTTC.

The J gene is TRBJ2-1, the V gene TRBV15; 16 nucleotides line up with TRBD2. J was trimmed by 5 bases and V by 8 bases; bases with no gene match: 9. Looked up from germline, CDR1 is LNHNV and CDR2 is YYDKDF (reference sequence). The CDR3 has 17 amino acids. CDR3 sequence reads: CATAPGLAGGTHNEQFF. The CDR3 nucleotides read TGTGCCACCGCTCCGGGACTAGCGGGGGGGACACACAATGAGCAGTTCTTC.

The table lists this clone with a count of one. The CDR3 spells CASSQDTHIFSGEPYGYTF. CDR3 bases: TGCGCCAGCAGCCAAGATACTCACATTTTTTCCGGGGAACCCTATGGCTACACCTTC. The rearrangement joins TRBV4-1 to TRBJ1-2; D is undetermined. The germline V gene has CDR1 MGHRA and CDR2 YSYEKL. The V end lost 0 bases, the J end lost 4 bases, and 24 bases lay between the germline ends. The CDR3 covers 19 residues.

The chain links TRBV7-2 to TRBJ2-5; D unresolved. This CDR3 region has 14 residues. CDR1 SGHTA and CDR2 FQGNSA come from the germline V gene. Trimming took 1 base from V and 5 from J, leaving 11 bases between them. Here the CDR3 reads CASSLVLWAETQYF. CDR3 bases: TGTGCCAGCAGCTTAGTCCTATGGGCTGAGACCCAGTACTTC.